This TCR beta chain was retrieved from a study of response to subunit inactivated influenza vaccine. This CDR3 contains 14 residues. Trimming removed 0 bases from V and 0 bases from J, with 7 bases in between. Germline V lookup: CDR1 SQVTM, CDR2 ANQGSEA. TCRdb independently ran MiXCR on the RT-PCR reads; one entry per CDR3 protein. The sample contains about 650,000 distinct CDR3 sequences, roughly 15% of which appear only once. The sample consisted of PBMCs from blood, taken 14 to 15 days before vaccination. The V gene is TRBV29-1, the J gene TRBJ2-3, with D uncertain. This TCR was recovered from a man in his fifties who received an inactivated influenza vaccine. CDR3 nucleotides: TGCAGCGTTGAAGATCGAGCTAGCACAGATACGCAGTATTTT. Amino acids: CSVEDRASTDTQYF.